The sequence of this TCR beta chain was determined in a study of blood T cell repertoires in COVID-19. The CDR3 contains 14 residues. Germline CDR1 WSHSY, CDR2 SAAADI. V trimming: 1 base; J trimming: 5 bases; junction bases outside the gene matches: 2. This table comes from immunoSEQ multiplex PCR, and its TCRdb copy is limited to in-frame clones, with some not included. The table records under 200,000 clones, over 70% of them present only once. Sequencing was done on a sample of peripheral blood. The receptor's source is a man in his sixties with acute or convalescent COVID-19. V and J are TRBV10-2 and TRBJ2-3; 8 bases align to TRBD1. The CDR3 nucleotides read TGCGCCAGCAGTGAGTTGGACAGGGAAGATACGCAGTATTTT. This codes for CASSELDREDTQYF.